This entry describes one T cell receptor beta chain. Its antigen is unknown. Anyone with autoimmune disease history or systemic immunosuppression was excluded. Sequencing was performed with immunoSEQ multiplex PCR; in TCRdb, only in-frame clones are kept and a portion is missing. The sample shows 30,000 to 35,000 clones, roughly 91% of them seen only once. This sample is part of a study of OX40 agonist ivuxolimab in advanced cancers. Study results and limitations: The CD4+ and CD8+ T cells in the blood had expanded clonally by week 6 at 0.1 to 3.0 mg/kg.

Germline V lookup: CDR1 MGHDK, CDR2 SYGVNS. Trimming removed 6 bases from V and 9 bases from J; junction bases left unmatched: 6. CDR3 length: 14 amino acids. Sample: CD4+ or CD8+ T cells sorted from blood, taken in a trial of the OX40 agonist ivuxolimab. The TCR sequence derives from an adult with an advanced solid tumor such as melanoma, head and neck, liver or kidney cancer. The V call is TRBV25-1, the J call TRBJ1-6; 9 bases are shared with TRBD1. The CDR3 sequence: CASRGTGGSSPLHF. The CDR3 DNA sequence: TGTGCCAGCAGGGGAACAGGGGGCAGTTCACCCCTCCACTTT.